This record concerns one T cell receptor beta chain sequence. Germline CDR1 and CDR2: SGHKS and YYEKEE (reference sequence). CDR3 size: 15 residues. The J segment lost 2 bases and the V segment lost 2 bases, leaving 6 bases of the junction unmatched. This sample was taken from a study of blood T cell repertoires in COVID-19. On the study more broadly: Acute and convalescent COVID-19 specimens originated in the United States, Italy and Spain. Sources were T cells, B-cell-depleted T cells, or PBMCs; the material itself was cDNA or gDNA.

Original processing notes: Cell counts per sample came from amplifying reference gene primers. Repertoires were generated with immunoSEQ multiplex PCR, while TCRdb's copy carries only in-frame clones and drops some. V and J calls plus clone size are reproduced from that table; the DNA served to infer D and trimming. The sample has approximately 280,000 clones; almost 85% are singletons. Source material: peripheral blood. The TCR was taken from a man between 45 and 60 years old with active or convalescent COVID-19. The chain is built from TRBV5-5 and TRBJ1-2; 7 bases are a match to TRBD1. The CDR3 spells CASSFGPTGNYGYTF. CDR3 coding DNA: TGTGCCAGCAGCTTCGGACCGACAGGGAACTATGGCTACACCTTC.